The present TCR beta chain was sequenced within a study of response to subunit inactivated influenza vaccine. Study outcomes and limitations: The study's authors posited that every seasonal influenza vaccination enlists few new T cells.

As regards this clonotype: Its target is unknown.

The germline gives CDR1 SGHRS, CDR2 YFSETQ. Losses at the gene ends were 1 base for V and 5 bases for J; bases not matched to a gene: 6. The CDR3 has 16 residues. TCRdb re-called the RT-PCR reads through MiXCR, storing one row per CDR3 protein. The sample has approximately 500,000 distinct CDR3 sequences, about 14% seen once. The sequence was obtained from a man aged 50-59 years who received an inactivated influenza vaccine. Material: PBMCs from blood, obtained approximately 12 days after vaccination. V usage is TRBV5-1 and J usage is TRBJ2-1, with 10 bases lining up with TRBD2. CDR3 DNA: TGCGCCAGCAGCTTGCCGCTAGCGGGAGCGAACAATGAGCAGTTCTTC. Protein: CASSLPLAGANNEQFF.